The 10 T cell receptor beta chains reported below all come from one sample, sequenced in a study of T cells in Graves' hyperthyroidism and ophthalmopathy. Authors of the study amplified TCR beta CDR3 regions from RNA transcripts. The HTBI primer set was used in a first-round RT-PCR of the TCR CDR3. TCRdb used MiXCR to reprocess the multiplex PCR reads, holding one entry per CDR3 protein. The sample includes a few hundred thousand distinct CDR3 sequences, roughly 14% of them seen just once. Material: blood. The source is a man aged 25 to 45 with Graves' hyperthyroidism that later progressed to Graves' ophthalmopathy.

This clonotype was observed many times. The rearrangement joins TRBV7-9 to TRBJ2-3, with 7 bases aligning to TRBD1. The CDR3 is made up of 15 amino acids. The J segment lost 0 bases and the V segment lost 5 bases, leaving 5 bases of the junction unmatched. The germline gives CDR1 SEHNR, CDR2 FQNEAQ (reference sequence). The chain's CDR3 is CASSPGQDSTDTQYF. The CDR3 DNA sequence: TGTGCCAGCAGCCCCGGACAGGATAGCACAGATACGCAGTATTTT.

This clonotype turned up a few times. The CDR3 bases are TGTGCCAGCAGCACCCCGGGAAGGACCTACGAGCAGTACTTC. It translates to CASSTPGRTYEQYF. V usage is TRBV9 and J usage is TRBJ2-7, with D possibly matching TRBD2 (5 bases). Trimming removed 4 bases at V and 2 bases at J, with 13 bases between. The CDR3 loop spans 14 amino acids. Germline lookup yields CDR1 SGDLS and CDR2 YYNGEE.

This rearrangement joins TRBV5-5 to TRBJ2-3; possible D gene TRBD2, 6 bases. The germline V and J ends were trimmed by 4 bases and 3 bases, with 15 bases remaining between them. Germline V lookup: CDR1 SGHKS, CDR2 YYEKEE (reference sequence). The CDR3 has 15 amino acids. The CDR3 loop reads CASSQGLHGTDTQYF. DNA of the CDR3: TGTGCCAGCAGCCAGGGACTTCACGGAACAGATACGCAGTATTTT.

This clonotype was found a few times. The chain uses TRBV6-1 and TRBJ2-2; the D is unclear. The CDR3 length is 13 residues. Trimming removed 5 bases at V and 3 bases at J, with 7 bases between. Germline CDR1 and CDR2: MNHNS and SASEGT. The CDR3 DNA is TGTGCCAGCAGTTTCGGCTACACCGGGGAGCTGTTTTTT. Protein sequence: CASSFGYTGELFF.

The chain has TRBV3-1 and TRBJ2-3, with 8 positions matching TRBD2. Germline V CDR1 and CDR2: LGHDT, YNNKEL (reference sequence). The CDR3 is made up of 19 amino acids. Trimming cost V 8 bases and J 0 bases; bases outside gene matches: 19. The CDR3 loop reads CASGAWGGGTKMSTDTQYF. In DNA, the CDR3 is TGTGCCAGCGGAGCTTGGGGCGGGGGGACCAAAATGAGCACAGATACGCAGTATTTT.

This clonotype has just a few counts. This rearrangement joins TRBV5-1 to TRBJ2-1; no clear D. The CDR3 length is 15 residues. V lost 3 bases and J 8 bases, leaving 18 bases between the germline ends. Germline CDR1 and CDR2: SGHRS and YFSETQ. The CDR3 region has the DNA TGCGCCAGCAGCTCCGGACCCAGGTCAGGAGATGAGCAGTTCTTC. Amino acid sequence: CASSSGPRSGDEQFF.

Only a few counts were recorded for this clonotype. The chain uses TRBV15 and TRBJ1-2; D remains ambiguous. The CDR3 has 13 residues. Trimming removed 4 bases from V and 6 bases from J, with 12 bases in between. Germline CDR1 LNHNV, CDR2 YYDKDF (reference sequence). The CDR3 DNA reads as TGTGCCACCAGCACCCGGCCAGCGAATGGCTACACCTTC. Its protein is CATSTRPANGYTF.

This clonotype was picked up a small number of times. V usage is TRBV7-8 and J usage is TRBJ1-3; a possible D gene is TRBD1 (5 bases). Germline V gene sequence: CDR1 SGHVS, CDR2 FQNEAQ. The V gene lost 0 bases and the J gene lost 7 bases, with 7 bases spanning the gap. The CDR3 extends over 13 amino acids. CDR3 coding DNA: TGTGCCAGCAGCTTAGCGGGGGGGAACACCATATATTTT. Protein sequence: CASSLAGGNTIYF.

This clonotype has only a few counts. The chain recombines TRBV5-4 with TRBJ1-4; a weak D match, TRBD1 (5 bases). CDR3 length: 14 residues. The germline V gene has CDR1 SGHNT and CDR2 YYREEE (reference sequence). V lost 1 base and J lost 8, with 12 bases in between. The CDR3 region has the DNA TGTGCCAGCAGCTTGTTTGGGGCGGGAGAAAAACTGTTTTTT. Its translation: CASSLFGAGEKLFF.

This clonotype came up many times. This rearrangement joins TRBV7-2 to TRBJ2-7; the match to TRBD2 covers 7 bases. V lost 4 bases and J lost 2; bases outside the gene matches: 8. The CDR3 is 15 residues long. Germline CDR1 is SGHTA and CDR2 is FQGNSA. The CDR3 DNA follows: TGTGCCAGCAGCTCCCGTCTAGCGGTTACCTACGAGCAGTACTTC. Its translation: CASSSRLAVTYEQYF.